This TCR beta chain was found in a study of blood T cell repertoires in COVID-19. Assay: immunoSEQ multiplex PCR; the TCRdb copy retains only in-frame clones and omits some. The repertoire has roughly 100,000 clones, 70% to 90% of them found once; the top ten carry approximately 3%. Germline-derived CDR1 and CDR2 are LGHDT and YNNKEL (reference sequence). The CDR3 runs to 17 residues. V lost 0 bases and J 4 bases, leaving 15 bases between the germline ends. Sequencing was carried out using peripheral blood. The genes are TRBV3-1 (or the pseudogene TRBV3-2) and TRBJ2-2, with D perhaps matching TRBD1 (5 bases). The clonotype was recovered from a man between 45 and 60 years old in a cohort sampled during active COVID-19. The chain's CDR3 is CASSQDPSKRGTGELFF. CDR3 DNA: TGTGCCAGCAGCCAAGATCCCTCGAAAAGGGGCACCGGGGAGCTGTTTTTT.